This TCR beta chain was found in a study of read filtering for tumor transcriptome and immune sequencing. Across the study: Patients were 17 to 20 male and some 15 female, mean age 65.9 years, range about 47 to 85.

Broader study findings: Single-read clonotypes: roughly 86% of IR-seq clonotypes (around 3.5% of reads), 74.6% of RNA-seq clonotypes (less than 50% of reads).

The library was built from 400 to 500 ng RNA with molecular barcoded adaptors for alpha/delta and beta/gamma chains. TCRdb independently ran MiXCR on the reads; one entry per CDR3 protein. The sample gives some 130,000 distinct CDR3 sequences, around 14% of which show up once; 6.5% to 9% is in the top ten. V trimming: 5 bases; J trimming: 3 bases; junction bases outside the gene matches: 3. Germline V gives CDR1 SEHNR, CDR2 FQNEAQ (reference sequence). CDR3 length: 14 amino acids. This clonotype was counted at least ten times. The antigen is undetermined. Sequenced input: a population of CD138-negative cells sorted from bone marrow. The origin of this receptor is a donor at least 40 years old with multiple myeloma. The chain is built from TRBV7-9 and TRBJ1-5, with 8 bases aligning to TRBD1. The CDR3 protein is CASSLGQANQPQHF. CDR3 nucleotide sequence: TGTGCCAGCAGCCTGGGACAGGCCAATCAGCCCCAGCATTTT.